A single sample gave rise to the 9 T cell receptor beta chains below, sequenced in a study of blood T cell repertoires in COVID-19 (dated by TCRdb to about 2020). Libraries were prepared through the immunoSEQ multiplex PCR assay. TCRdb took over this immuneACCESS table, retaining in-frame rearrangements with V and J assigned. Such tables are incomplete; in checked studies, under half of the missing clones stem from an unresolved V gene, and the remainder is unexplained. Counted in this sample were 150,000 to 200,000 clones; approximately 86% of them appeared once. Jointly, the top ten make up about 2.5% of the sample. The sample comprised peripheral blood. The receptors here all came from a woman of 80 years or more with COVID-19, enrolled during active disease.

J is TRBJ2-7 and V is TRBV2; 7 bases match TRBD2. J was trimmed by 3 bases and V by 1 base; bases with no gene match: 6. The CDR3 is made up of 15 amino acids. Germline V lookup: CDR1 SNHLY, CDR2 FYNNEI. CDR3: CASSEEGPSGYEQYF. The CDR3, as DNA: TGTGCCAGCAGTGAAGAAGGGCCTAGCGGCTACGAGCAGTACTTC.

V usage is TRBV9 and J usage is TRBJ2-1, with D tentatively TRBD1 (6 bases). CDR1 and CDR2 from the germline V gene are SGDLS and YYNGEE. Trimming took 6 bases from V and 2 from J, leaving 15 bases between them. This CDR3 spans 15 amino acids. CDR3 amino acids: CASTPFAGAYNEQFF. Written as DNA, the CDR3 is TGTGCCAGCACCCCATTCGCAGGGGCCTACAATGAGCAGTTCTTC.

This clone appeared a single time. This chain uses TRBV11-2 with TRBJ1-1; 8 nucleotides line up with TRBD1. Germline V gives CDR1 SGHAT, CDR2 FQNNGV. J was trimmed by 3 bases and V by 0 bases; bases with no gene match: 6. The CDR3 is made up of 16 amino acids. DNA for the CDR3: TGTGCCAGCAGCTTAGACCGGGACAGGTGGTACACTGAAGCTTTCTTT. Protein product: CASSLDRDRWYTEAFF.

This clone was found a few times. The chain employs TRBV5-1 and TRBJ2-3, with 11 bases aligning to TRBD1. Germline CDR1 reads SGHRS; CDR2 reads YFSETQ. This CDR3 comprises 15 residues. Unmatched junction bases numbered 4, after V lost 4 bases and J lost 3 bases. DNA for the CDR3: TGCGCCAGCAGCATGGGACAGGGGGGAACAGATACGCAGTATTTT. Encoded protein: CASSMGQGGTDTQYF.

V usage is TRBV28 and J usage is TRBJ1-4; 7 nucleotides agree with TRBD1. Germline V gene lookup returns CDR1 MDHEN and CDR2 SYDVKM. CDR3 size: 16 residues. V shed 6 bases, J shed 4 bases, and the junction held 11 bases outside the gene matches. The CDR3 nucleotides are TGTGCCAGCAGCTCCCCAGGGACAGAACTTAATGAAAAACTGTTTTTT. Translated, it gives CASSSPGTELNEKLFF. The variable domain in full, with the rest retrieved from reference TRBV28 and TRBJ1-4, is DVKVTQSSRYLVKRTGEKVFLECVQDMDHENMFWYRQDPGLGLRLIYFSYDVKMKEKGDIPEGYSVSREKKERFSLILESASTNQTSMYLCASSSPGTELNEKLFFGSGTQLSVL.

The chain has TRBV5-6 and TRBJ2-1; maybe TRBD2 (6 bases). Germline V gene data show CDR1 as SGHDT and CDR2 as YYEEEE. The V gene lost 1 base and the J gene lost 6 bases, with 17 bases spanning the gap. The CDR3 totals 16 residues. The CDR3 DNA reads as TGTGCCAGCAGCTTGTCCGTCGGGAGACCAGTCAATGAGCAGTTCTTC. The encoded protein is CASSLSVGRPVNEQFF.

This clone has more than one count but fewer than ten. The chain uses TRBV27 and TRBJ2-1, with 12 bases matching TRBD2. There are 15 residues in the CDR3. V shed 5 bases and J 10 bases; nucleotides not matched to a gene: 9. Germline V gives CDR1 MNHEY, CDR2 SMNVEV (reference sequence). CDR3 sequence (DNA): TGTGCCAGCAGTCCTCGACTAGCGGGAGAGACGGAGCAGTTCTTC. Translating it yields CASSPRLAGETEQFF.

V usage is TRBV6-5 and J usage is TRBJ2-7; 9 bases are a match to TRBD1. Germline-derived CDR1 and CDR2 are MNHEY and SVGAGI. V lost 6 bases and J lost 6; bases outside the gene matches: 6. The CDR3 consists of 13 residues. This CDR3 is CASRGQGLGEQYF. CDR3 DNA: TGTGCCAGCAGGGGACAGGGCCTTGGCGAGCAGTACTTC.

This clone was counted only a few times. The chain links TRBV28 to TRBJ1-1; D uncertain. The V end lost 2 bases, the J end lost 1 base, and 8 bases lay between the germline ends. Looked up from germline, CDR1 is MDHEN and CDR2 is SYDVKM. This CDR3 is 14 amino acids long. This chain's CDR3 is CASSLGGENTEAFF. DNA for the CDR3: TGTGCCAGCAGTTTAGGCGGTGAGAACACTGAAGCTTTCTTT.